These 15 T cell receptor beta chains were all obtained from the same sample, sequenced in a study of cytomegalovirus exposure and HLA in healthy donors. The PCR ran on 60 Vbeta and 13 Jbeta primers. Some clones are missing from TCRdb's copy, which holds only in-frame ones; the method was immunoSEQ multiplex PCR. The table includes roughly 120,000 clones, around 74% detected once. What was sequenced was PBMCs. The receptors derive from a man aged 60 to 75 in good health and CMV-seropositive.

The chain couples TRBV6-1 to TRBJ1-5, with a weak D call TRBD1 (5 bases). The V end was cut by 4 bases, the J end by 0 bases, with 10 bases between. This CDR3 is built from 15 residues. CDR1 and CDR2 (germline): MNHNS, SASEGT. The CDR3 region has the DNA TGTGCCAGCAGTGGACAGTTCAATAGCAATCAGCCCCAGCATTTT. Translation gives CASSGQFNSNQPQHF.

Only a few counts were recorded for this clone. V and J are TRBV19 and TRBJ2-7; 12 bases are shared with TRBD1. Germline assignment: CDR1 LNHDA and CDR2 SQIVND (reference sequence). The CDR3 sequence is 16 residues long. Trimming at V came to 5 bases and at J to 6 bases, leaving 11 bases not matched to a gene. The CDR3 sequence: CASSPLPGQGAFEQYF. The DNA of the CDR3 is TGTGCCAGTAGTCCCCTACCGGGACAGGGGGCGTTCGAGCAGTACTTC. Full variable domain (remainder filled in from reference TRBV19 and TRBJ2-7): DGGITQSPKYLFRKEGQNVTLSCEQNLNHDAMYWYRQDPGQGLRLIYYSQIVNDFQKGDIAEGYSVSREKKESFPLTVTSAQKNPTAFYLCASSPLPGQGAFEQYFGPGTRLTVT.

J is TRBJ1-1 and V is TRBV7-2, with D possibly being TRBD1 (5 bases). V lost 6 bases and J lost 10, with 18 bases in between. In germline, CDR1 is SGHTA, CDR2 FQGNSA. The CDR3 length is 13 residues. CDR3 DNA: TGTGCCAGCAGTTATTATGGGGCCGGCGTAGCTTTCTTT. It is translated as CASSYYGAGVAFF.

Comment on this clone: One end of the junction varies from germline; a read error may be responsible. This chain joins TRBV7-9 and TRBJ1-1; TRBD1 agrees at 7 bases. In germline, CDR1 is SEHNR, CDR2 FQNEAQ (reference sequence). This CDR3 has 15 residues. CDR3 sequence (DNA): TGTTCCAGCAGCGCCTACAGGGGTACGAACACTGAAGCTTTCTTT. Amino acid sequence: CSSSAYRGTNTEAFF.

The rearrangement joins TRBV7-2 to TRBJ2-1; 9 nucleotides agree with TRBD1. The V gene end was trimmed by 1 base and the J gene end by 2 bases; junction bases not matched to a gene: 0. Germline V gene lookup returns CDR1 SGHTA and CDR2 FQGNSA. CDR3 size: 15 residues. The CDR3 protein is CASSLGQGAYNEQFF. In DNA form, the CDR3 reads TGTGCCAGCAGCTTAGGACAGGGGGCCTACAATGAGCAGTTCTTC.

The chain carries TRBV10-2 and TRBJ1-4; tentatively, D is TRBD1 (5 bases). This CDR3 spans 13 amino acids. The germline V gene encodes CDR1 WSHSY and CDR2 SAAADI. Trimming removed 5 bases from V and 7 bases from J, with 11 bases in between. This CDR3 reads CASSSRDGEKLFF. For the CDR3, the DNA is TGCGCCAGCAGTAGCAGGGATGGTGAAAAACTGTTTTTT.

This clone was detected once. CDR3 coding DNA: TGTGCCAGCAGCTACGACAGGAGCACAGATACGCAGTATTTT. It translates to CASSYDRSTDTQYF. The chain employs TRBV5-6 and TRBJ2-3, with D perhaps matching TRBD1 (6 bases). Germline CDR1 and CDR2: SGHDT and YYEEEE. This CDR3 spans 14 amino acids. Trimming pared 3 bases from V and 0 bases from J, leaving 8 bases between.

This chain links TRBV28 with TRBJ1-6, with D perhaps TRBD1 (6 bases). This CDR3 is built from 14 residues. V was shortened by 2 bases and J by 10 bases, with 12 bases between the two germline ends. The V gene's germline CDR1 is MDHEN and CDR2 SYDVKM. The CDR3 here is CASSLGGEGSPLHF. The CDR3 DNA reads TGTGCCAGCAGTTTAGGGGGCGAAGGCTCACCCCTCCACTTT.

The chain's CDR3 is CASSPGTGGYSDIQYF. CDR3 coding DNA: TGCGCCAGCAGCCCCGGGACAGGGGGCTATTCGGACATTCAGTACTTC. The chain employs TRBV5-1 and TRBJ2-4; 12 nucleotides match TRBD1. Germline V gene lookup returns CDR1 SGHRS and CDR2 YFSETQ. The CDR3 loop spans 16 amino acids. V lost 4 bases to trimming and J lost 8 bases; unmatched junction nucleotides: 10.

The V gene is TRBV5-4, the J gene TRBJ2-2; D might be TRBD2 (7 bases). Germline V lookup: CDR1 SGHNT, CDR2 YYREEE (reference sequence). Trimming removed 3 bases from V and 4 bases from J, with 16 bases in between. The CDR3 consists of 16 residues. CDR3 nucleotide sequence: TGTGCCAGCAGCTCGGGGGGCGGGAGTATCACCGGGGAGCTGTTTTTT. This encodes CASSSGGGSITGELFF. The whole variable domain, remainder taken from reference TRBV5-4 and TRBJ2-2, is ETGVTQSPTHLIKTRGQQVTLRCSSQSGHNTVSWYQQALGQGPQFIFQYYREEENGRGNFPPRFSGLQFPNYSSELNVNALELDDSALYLCASSSGGGSITGELFFGEGSRLTVL.

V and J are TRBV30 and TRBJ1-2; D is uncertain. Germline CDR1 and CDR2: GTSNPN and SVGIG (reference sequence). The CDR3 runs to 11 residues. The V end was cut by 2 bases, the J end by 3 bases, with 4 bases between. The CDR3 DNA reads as TGTGCCTGGAGTCGAGACTATGGCTACACCTTC. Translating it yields CAWSRDYGYTF.

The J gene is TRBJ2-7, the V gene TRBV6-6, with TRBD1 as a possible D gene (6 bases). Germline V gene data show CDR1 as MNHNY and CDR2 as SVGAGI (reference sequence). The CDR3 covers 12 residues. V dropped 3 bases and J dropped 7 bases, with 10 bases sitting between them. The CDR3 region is CASSYLGAEQYF. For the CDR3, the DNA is TGTGCCAGCAGTTATTTGGGGGCAGAGCAGTACTTC.

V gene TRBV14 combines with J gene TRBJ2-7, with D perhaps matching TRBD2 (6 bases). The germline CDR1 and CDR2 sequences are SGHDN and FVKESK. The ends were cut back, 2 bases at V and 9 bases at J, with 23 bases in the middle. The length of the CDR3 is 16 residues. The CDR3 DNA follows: TGTGCCAGCAGCCAACAGAAGGGACTCAGGAAGTCGGGGCAGTACTTC. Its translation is CASSQQKGLRKSGQYF.

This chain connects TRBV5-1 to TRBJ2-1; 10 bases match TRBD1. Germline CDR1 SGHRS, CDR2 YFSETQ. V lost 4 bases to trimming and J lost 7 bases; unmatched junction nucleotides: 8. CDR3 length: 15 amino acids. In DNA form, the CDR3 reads TGCGCCAGCAGCGCCGGGACAGGGGTTATGAATGAGCAGTTCTTC. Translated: CASSAGTGVMNEQFF.

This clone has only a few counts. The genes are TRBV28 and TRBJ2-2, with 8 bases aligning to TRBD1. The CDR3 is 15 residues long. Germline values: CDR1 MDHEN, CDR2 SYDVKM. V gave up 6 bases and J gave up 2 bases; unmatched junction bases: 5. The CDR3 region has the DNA TGTGCCAGCAGCGCCCCAGGGGGCAACACCGGGGAGCTGTTTTTT. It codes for CASSAPGGNTGELFF.